The 16 T cell receptor beta chains given below trace back to one sample, sequenced in a study of T-cell reconstitution after alpha-beta-depleted transplantation in children. Unique molecular identifiers featured in how the TCRbeta library was prepared. A single record per CDR3 protein comes from TCRdb applying MiXCR to the PCR reads. The sample lists some 100,000 distinct CDR3 sequences; around a quarter were seen once. This material consisted of PBMCs, taken before TCRalphabeta/CD19-depleted stem cell transplant. All receptors come from a boy aged 2 to 10 with acute lymphoblastic leukemia, due to receive a stem cell transplant.

This clonotype was picked up a small number of times. The gene calls are TRBV6-2 or TRBV6-3 and TRBJ2-1; D gene ambiguous. Trimming took off 6 bases at V and 15 bases at J, with 18 bases between the two ends. The germline CDR1 and CDR2 sequences are MNHEY and SVGEGT. The CDR3 consists of 12 residues. CDR3 sequence (DNA): TGTGCCAGCAGCCGACTCCACCATAGGCTGTTCTTC. This translates into CASSRLHHRLFF.

V is TRBV7-3 and J is TRBJ2-2, with no clear D. Germline V lookup: CDR1 SGHTA, CDR2 FQGTGA. The CDR3 loop spans 15 amino acids. Trimming removed 2 bases at V and 3 bases at J, with 10 bases between. This CDR3 is CASSLLAGYTGELFF. The CDR3, as DNA: TGTGCCAGCAGCTTATTGGCAGGCTACACCGGGGAGCTGTTTTTT.

This clonotype has at least ten counts. The CDR3 nucleotides are TGCGCCAGCAGTCCCGGAAACTCCTACGAGCAGTACTTC. Its translation is CASSPGNSYEQYF. The rearrangement uses TRBV5-1 and TRBJ2-7; no clear D. Trimming took off 5 bases at V and 0 bases at J, with 9 bases between the two ends. Germline CDR1 is SGHRS and CDR2 is YFSETQ. The length of the CDR3 is 13 residues.

This clonotype showed up just a few times. V is TRBV20-1 and J is TRBJ1-1, with 9 bases that match TRBD1. CDR3 length: 20 amino acids. Germline CDR1 and CDR2: DFQATT and SNEGSKA (reference sequence). The ends lost 3 bases at V and 0 bases at J; junction bases unmatched: 20. Here the CDR3 reads CSARPQGAGSNKAMNTEAFF. CDR3 sequence (DNA): TGCAGTGCTAGGCCACAGGGGGCGGGATCCAACAAGGCCATGAACACTGAAGCTTTCTTT.

This clonotype showed up just a few times. V is TRBV29-1 and J is TRBJ2-1; 11 positions agree with TRBD2. Trimming at V came to 7 bases and at J to 8 bases, leaving 13 bases not matched to a gene. Germline V gene sequence: CDR1 SQVTM, CDR2 ANQGSEA. CDR3 length: 15 residues. CDR3 sequence reads: CSAHGALAGDYEQFF. The DNA for the CDR3 is TGCAGCGCCCACGGGGCACTAGCGGGAGATTATGAGCAGTTCTTC.

There are a few counts of this clonotype. The chain links TRBV10-1 to TRBJ2-7, with 7 bases that match TRBD2. The CDR3 spans 15 residues. Losses at the gene ends were 6 bases for V and 2 bases for J; bases not matched to a gene: 10. Germline CDR1 is WNHNN and CDR2 is SYGVQD (reference sequence). The CDR3 here is CASSDSGGGTYEQYF. CDR3 in DNA: TGCGCCAGCAGCGATTCTGGCGGGGGTACCTACGAGCAGTACTTC.

The chain uses TRBV20-1 and TRBJ1-5, with D tentatively TRBD1 (5 bases). The CDR3 runs 15 residues. Germline lookup yields CDR1 DFQATT and CDR2 SNEGSKA (reference sequence). Trimming removed 3 bases from V and 6 bases from J, with 18 bases in between. CDR3 DNA sequence: TGCAGTGCTAGGCCCCCGGGGCGGTTAATTCAGCCCCAGCATTTT. As protein: CSARPPGRLIQPQHF.

The chain has TRBV6-2 or TRBV6-3 and TRBJ2-3; D is unresolved. Germline assignment: CDR1 MNHEY and CDR2 SVGEGT. CDR3 length: 11 amino acids. V lost 1 base and J lost 6, with 2 bases in between. The CDR3 spells CASSYYDTQYF. The CDR3 region has the DNA TGTGCCAGCAGTTACTACGATACGCAGTATTTT.

The V gene is TRBV18, the J gene TRBJ2-3; 7 bases fit TRBD2. The CDR3 spans 19 residues. The trim removed 6 bases at V and 2 bases at J, leaving 20 bases unmatched. The germline gives CDR1 KGHSH, CDR2 LQKENI. The CDR3 region is CASSGASGGAESFTDTQYF. The CDR3 nucleotides are TGTGCCAGCTCCGGGGCTAGCGGAGGGGCCGAAAGCTTCACAGATACGCAGTATTTT. Supplemented by reference TRBV18 and TRBJ2-3, the full variable domain reads NAGVMQNPRHLVRRRGQEARLRCSPMKGHSHVYWYRQLPEEGLKFMVYLQKENIIDESGMPKERFSAEFPKEGPSILRIQQVVRGDSAAYFCASSGASGGAESFTDTQYFGPGTRLTVL.

The genes are TRBV11-3 and TRBJ2-2; D uncertain. With 6 bases removed from V and 6 bases from J, the gap between germline ends came to 8 bases. In germline, CDR1 is SGHNT, CDR2 YENEEA. CDR3 length equals 12 residues. The CDR3 protein is CASSHPAGELFF. The CDR3 DNA is TGTGCCAGCAGTCATCCGGCCGGGGAGCTGTTTTTT.

V gene TRBV28 combines with J gene TRBJ2-5, with 10 nucleotides matching TRBD2. After removal of 6 bases from V and 0 bases from J, the junction contained 7 bases not matched to a gene. The CDR3 is made up of 16 amino acids. CDR1 is MDHEN, CDR2 SYDVKM, per germline. The CDR3 sequence: CASSDKAGGYQETQYF. The CDR3 DNA reads TGTGCCAGCAGCGATAAAGCGGGAGGGTACCAAGAGACCCAGTACTTC.

A few counts support this clonotype. The V call is TRBV11-3, the J call TRBJ2-2; TRBD2 agrees at 8 bases. Germline V gene lookup returns CDR1 SGHNT and CDR2 YENEEA. V was pared by 5 bases and J by 0 bases, with 5 bases of the junction left unmatched. This CDR3 is built from 16 residues. The CDR3 DNA reads as TGTGCCAGCAGCAAAACACTAGCGGCGAACACCGGGGAGCTGTTTTTT. It yields the protein CASSKTLAANTGELFF.

The chain joins TRBV6-1 to TRBJ2-7, with a possible D match to TRBD2 (6 bases). The V and J ends lost 6 bases and 4 bases respectively, with 7 bases between them. Germline V gives CDR1 MNHNS, CDR2 SASEGT. The CDR3 loop spans 11 amino acids. CDR3 in amino acids: CASRTSYEQYF. The CDR3 DNA reads TGTGCCAGCAGGACTAGTTACGAGCAGTACTTC.

V gene TRBV6-1 combines with J gene TRBJ2-1; TRBD1 matches 10 bases. Germline values: CDR1 MNHNS, CDR2 SASEGT. This CDR3 has 15 residues. The V gene end was trimmed by 7 bases and the J gene end by 3 bases; junction bases not matched to a gene: 6. Here the CDR3 reads CASTVGTGVYNEQFF. In DNA form, the CDR3 reads TGTGCCAGCACTGTAGGGACAGGGGTCTACAATGAGCAGTTCTTC.

In this sample, this clonotype turned up a few times. The rearrangement links TRBV20-1 to TRBJ2-2, with 7 bases matching TRBD2. The trim removed 0 bases at V and 6 bases at J, leaving 10 bases unmatched. The germline V gene encodes CDR1 DFQATT and CDR2 SNEGSKA (reference sequence). The CDR3 is made up of 16 amino acids. CDR3 sequence reads: CSAREGGVMSAGELFF. In DNA, the CDR3 is TGCAGTGCTAGAGAGGGGGGGGTGATGTCGGCCGGGGAGCTGTTTTTT.

The CDR3 region is CASSLGGGATTLATDTQYF. CDR3 nucleotides: TGCGCCAGCAGCTTGGGCGGCGGAGCCACGACACTAGCCACAGATACGCAGTATTTT. The chain is built from TRBV5-1 and TRBJ2-3; perhaps TRBD2 as D (6 bases). This CDR3 comprises 19 residues. V was cut by 0 bases and J by 2 bases, with 22 bases left in between. Germline assignment: CDR1 SGHRS and CDR2 YFSETQ.